This TCR beta chain was observed in a study of blood T cell repertoires in COVID-19. Across the study: COVID-19 samples from acute and convalescent phases originated in the United States, Italy and Spain. From T cells, B-cell-depleted T cells, or PBMCs came the material, which was cDNA or gDNA.

This clone was seen a handful of times. The length of the CDR3 is 15 residues. The germline V gene has CDR1 SNHLY and CDR2 FYNNEI. J gave up 7 bases and V 8 bases, and 11 bases lay outside the gene matches. Assay used: immunoSEQ multiplex PCR; TCRdb lists only in-frame clones, some missing. Of some 290,000 clones in the sample, 75% to 90% are singletons; the top ten hold 3.5% to 5.5%. The chain recombines TRBV2 with TRBJ2-5; 12 nucleotides line up with TRBD1. The clonotype comes from a man between 60 and 75 years old who had recovered from COVID-19. The specimen was peripheral blood. The CDR3 bases are TGTGCCAGCGAGGGCGGGACAGGGGGCTTAGGGACCCAGTACTTC. Amino acid sequence: CASEGGTGGLGTQYF.